Described below is a single T cell receptor beta chain sequence and its context. Its antigen is as yet unknown. Germline CDR1 MNHEY, CDR2 SMNVEV (reference sequence). V lost 6 bases and J 4 bases, leaving 15 bases between the germline ends. The CDR3 covers 14 residues. This record comes from a study of T cell responses to AZD1222 COVID-19 vaccine. Regarding the study as a whole: As reported, nearly half of all spike-specific TCRs target variant regions that are unmutated. The study sampled repertoires only after the peak T cell response. Across spike, vaccine-associated CD4 TCRs were found, dominant at 160-218 and 743-854. Donors in the cohort were predominantly white British and more often female, and clonal diversity was possibly underestimated.

Profiling relied on immunoSEQ multiplex PCR, and the TCRdb table lists in-frame clones only, not all of them. This sample has approximately 73,000 clones, with 65% to 85% found just once. The TCR sequence derives from an adult in good health. This material consisted of peripheral blood, taken on day 0 of AZD1222 vaccination. This chain uses TRBV27 with TRBJ1-1; a weak D match, TRBD1 (5 bases). The CDR3 DNA reads TGTGCCAGCAGCGGGGGGGGTGGGGGCACTGAAGCTTTCTTT. It specifies CASSGGGGGTEAFF.